Below are 29 T cell receptor beta chains sequenced from a single sample in a study of blood T cell repertoires in COVID-19. Sequencing used immunoSEQ multiplex PCR; TCRdb keeps in-frame clones, though not all of them. Of tens of thousands of clones listed, 84% are singletons. Material: peripheral blood. The receptors come from a man between 60 and 75 years old with acute or convalescent COVID-19.

This rearrangement joins TRBV4-1 to TRBJ1-5; a possible D gene is TRBD1 (6 bases). Trimming took off 4 bases at V and 0 bases at J, with 16 bases between the two ends. Germline assignment: CDR1 MGHRA and CDR2 YSYEKL. The length of the CDR3 is 17 residues. The CDR3 sequence is CASSPGPGTPSNQPQHF. CDR3 coding DNA: TGCGCCAGCAGCCCGGGCCCCGGGACACCTAGCAATCAGCCCCAGCATTTT.

This clone was seen more than once but under ten times. The rearrangement links TRBV5-6 to TRBJ1-1; TRBD1 aligns across 7 bases. Germline loops: CDR1 SGHDT, CDR2 YYEEEE. This CDR3 region has 15 residues. The V gene end was trimmed by 4 bases and the J gene end by 0 bases; junction bases not matched to a gene: 6. CDR3 DNA sequence: TGTGCCAGCAGCGTGGACAGGTGGATGAACACTGAAGCTTTCTTT. Translated: CASSVDRWMNTEAFF.

The chain couples TRBV10-3 to TRBJ1-2; D is ambiguous. V was trimmed by 3 bases and J by 8 bases, leaving 16 bases between them. The CDR3 is 14 residues long. The V gene's germline CDR1 is ENHRY and CDR2 SYGVKD. The DNA for the CDR3 is TGTGCCATCAGTGACGAGCTGGGCCGACTAGGCTACACCTTC. Translation: CAISDELGRLGYTF.

This clone turned up a few times. The chain employs TRBV30 and TRBJ2-7; TRBD2 is a possible D gene (5 bases). The CDR3 covers 12 residues. V was pared by 5 bases and J by 6 bases, with 14 bases between. Germline V gives CDR1 GTSNPN, CDR2 SVGIG (reference sequence). CDR3 DNA sequence: TGTGCCTGGGCGCGGGTCCCCATCGAGCAGTACTTC. Residues: CAWARVPIEQYF.

The rearrangement joins TRBV19 to TRBJ1-1; possible D gene TRBD1, 5 bases. Trimming left V 6 bases short and J 5 bases short, with 16 bases between. The CDR3 has 14 residues. CDR1 is LNHDA, CDR2 SQIVND, per germline (reference sequence). Written as DNA, the CDR3 is TGTGCCAGTAGATGGGGGGGAGGGCATACTGAAGCTTTCTTT. Its protein is CASRWGGGHTEAFF. Full variable domain (remainder filled in from reference TRBV19 and TRBJ1-1): DGGITQSPKYLFRKEGQNVTLSCEQNLNHDAMYWYRQDPGQGLRLIYYSQIVNDFQKGDIAEGYSVSREKKESFPLTVTSAQKNPTAFYLCASRWGGGHTEAFFGQGTRLTVV.

The chain links TRBV7-9 to TRBJ2-3; D perhaps matches TRBD2 (6 bases). This CDR3 is built from 15 residues. Germline lookup yields CDR1 SEHNR and CDR2 FQNEAQ (reference sequence). V shed 3 bases and J shed 0 bases, with 10 bases lying between them. The chain's CDR3 is CASSFAGSSTDTQYF. The CDR3 nucleotides read TGTGCCAGCAGCTTTGCGGGGTCTAGCACAGATACGCAGTATTTT. Looking up the rest from reference TRBV7-9 and TRBJ2-3 gives the full variable domain: DTGVSQNPRHKITKRGQNVTFRCDPISEHNRLYWYRQTLGQGPEFLTYFQNEAQLEKSRLLSDRFSAERPKGSFSTLEIQRTEQGDSAMYLCASSFAGSSTDTQYFGPGTRLTVL.

The chain has TRBV7-3 and TRBJ1-1; D is ambiguous. Deletions cut 4 bases from V and 1 base from J, with 10 bases between. Germline values: CDR1 SGHTA, CDR2 FQGTGA. CDR3 length equals 14 residues. In DNA, the CDR3 is TGTGCCAGCAGCTCCCAGCCAGGGAACACTGAAGCTTTCTTT. As protein: CASSSQPGNTEAFF.

The gene calls are TRBV5-1 and TRBJ2-1, with D hard to call. V lost 0 bases, J lost 5 bases, and 3 bases lay in between. Per germline, CDR1 SGHRS and CDR2 YFSETQ. The CDR3 has 12 amino acids. The CDR3 here is CASSLVDNEQFF. CDR3 in DNA: TGCGCCAGCAGCTTGGTCGACAATGAGCAGTTCTTC.

The V gene is TRBV28, the J gene TRBJ2-7; 9 nucleotides agree with TRBD1. The CDR3 is made up of 15 amino acids. In germline, CDR1 is MDHEN, CDR2 SYDVKM. The V and J ends lost 3 bases and 4 bases, in that order; junction bases with no gene match: 7. In DNA form, the CDR3 reads TGTGCCAGCAGTTTGGCCGGGACAGGGCTTTACGAGCAGTACTTC. Residues: CASSLAGTGLYEQYF.

V and J are TRBV9 and TRBJ2-2; D is ambiguous. The V gene's germline CDR1 is SGDLS and CDR2 YYNGEE. Trimming removed 0 bases at V and 7 bases at J, with 13 bases between. This CDR3 spans 15 amino acids. The CDR3 sequence is CASSVGLGRGGELFF. Here the CDR3 DNA reads TGTGCCAGCAGCGTAGGATTAGGCAGAGGCGGGGAGCTGTTTTTT.

V usage is TRBV19 and J usage is TRBJ2-3; 7 nucleotides agree with TRBD1. Trimming cost V 4 bases and J 4 bases; bases outside gene matches: 5. The CDR3 is 14 amino acids. Germline V gene data show CDR1 as LNHDA and CDR2 as SQIVND (reference sequence). The CDR3 spells CASSTQGVADTQYF. The CDR3 nucleotides read TGTGCCAGTAGTACCCAGGGGGTCGCAGATACGCAGTATTTT.

This chain connects TRBV20-1 to TRBJ1-1; D is unclear. The CDR3 has 11 amino acids. Germline V gives CDR1 DFQATT, CDR2 SNEGSKA (reference sequence). Between the trimmed V and J ends, which lost 3 bases and 11 bases, there was a span of 13 bases. The CDR3, as DNA: TGCAGTGCTAGGGCCCTCATGTTTGCTTTCTTT. Protein sequence: CSARALMFAFF.

This clone has only one observation. The chain links TRBV12-3 or TRBV12-4 to TRBJ1-5; D remains ambiguous. This CDR3 comprises 13 residues. V was clipped by 6 bases and J by 5 bases, with 11 bases between them. The CDR3 DNA reads TGTGCCAGCAGACTGTACTCTGATCAGCCCCAGCATTTT. Its protein product is CASRLYSDQPQHF.

The chain recombines TRBV19 with TRBJ1-1; D not resolved. V lost 5 bases to trimming and J lost 1 base, with 14 bases between them. CDR1 and CDR2 (germline): LNHDA, SQIVND (reference sequence). This CDR3 comprises 15 residues. In DNA form, the CDR3 reads TGTGCCAGTAGTCCGCTGGCGGGCACGAACACTGAAGCTTTCTTT. Encoded protein: CASSPLAGTNTEAFF.

This clone was observed a single time. V usage is TRBV7-9 and J usage is TRBJ2-3, with 10 bases matching TRBD2. The CDR3 runs to 15 residues. J was trimmed by 6 bases and V by 2 bases; bases with no gene match: 5. Germline CDR1 is SEHNR and CDR2 is FQNEAQ (reference sequence). Here the CDR3 DNA reads TGTGCCAGCAGCTTAATAGCGGGGGGCCTGGATACGCAGTATTTT. Amino acids: CASSLIAGGLDTQYF. Supplemented by reference TRBV7-9 and TRBJ2-3, the full variable domain reads DTGVSQNPRHKITKRGQNVTFRCDPISEHNRLYWYRQTLGQGPEFLTYFQNEAQLEKSRLLSDRFSAERPKGSFSTLEIQRTEQGDSAMYLCASSLIAGGLDTQYFGPGTRLTVL.

The chain employs TRBV27 and TRBJ1-1; D remains unclear. With 1 base removed from V and 1 base from J, the gap between germline ends came to 7 bases. The CDR3 runs 14 residues. From germline, CDR1 is MNHEY and CDR2 SMNVEV (reference sequence). The DNA of the CDR3 is TGTGCCAGCAGTTTATTCGCCGGGAACACTGAAGCTTTCTTT. Amino acids: CASSLFAGNTEAFF.

This clone came up a few times. This chain links TRBV12-3 or TRBV12-4 with TRBJ1-2; TRBD1 aligns across 8 bases. V lost 7 bases, J lost 8 bases, and 9 bases stayed unmatched. The CDR3 is 13 residues long. The CDR3 sequence: CASTSPDRVGYTF. For the CDR3, the DNA is TGTGCCAGCACCTCCCCGGACAGGGTCGGCTACACCTTC.

The genes are TRBV13 and TRBJ2-7, with TRBD1 identical over 10 bases. The CDR3 loop spans 16 amino acids. Germline CDR1 is PRHDT and CDR2 is FYEKMQ (reference sequence). V shed 5 bases and J 0 bases; nucleotides not matched to a gene: 7. The CDR3 nucleotides read TGTGCCAGCAGCATCTCGACAGGGGGCCCCTCCTACGAGCAGTACTTC. Translating gives CASSISTGGPSYEQYF.

The rearrangement uses TRBV5-6 and TRBJ2-3; TRBD1 aligns across 10 bases. Germline-derived CDR1 and CDR2 are SGHDT and YYEEEE. The junction had 2 bases not matched to a gene; V was cut back by 5 bases and J by 2 bases. The CDR3 totals 14 residues. The CDR3 spells CASSRQGATDTQYF. In DNA form, the CDR3 reads TGTGCCAGCAGTAGACAGGGGGCCACAGATACGCAGTATTTT.

The rearrangement uses TRBV19 and TRBJ1-3, with D hard to call. This CDR3 contains 13 residues. Germline assignment: CDR1 LNHDA and CDR2 SQIVND (reference sequence). V was clipped by 5 bases and J by 7 bases, with 12 bases between them. Here the CDR3 reads CASSPSGGNTIYF. CDR3 sequence (DNA): TGTGCCAGTAGTCCGAGCGGTGGGAACACCATATATTTT.

J is TRBJ2-5 and V is TRBV7-9, with D maybe TRBD2 (6 bases). Deletions cut 2 bases from V and 5 bases from J, with 12 bases between. Germline V gene lookup returns CDR1 SEHNR and CDR2 FQNEAQ (reference sequence). The CDR3 consists of 14 residues. The CDR3 loop reads CASSLSRGLETQYF. The CDR3 nucleotides are TGTGCCAGCAGCTTAAGTAGGGGACTCGAGACCCAGTACTTC.

Only one count was recorded for this clone. The V gene is TRBV19, the J gene TRBJ2-5; D gene ambiguous. CDR1 LNHDA and CDR2 SQIVND come from the germline V gene (reference sequence). This CDR3 region has 16 residues. Trimming took 3 bases from V and 2 from J, leaving 16 bases between them. CDR3 loop: CASSISVGGKQETQYF. The CDR3 DNA follows: TGTGCCAGTAGTATCTCGGTCGGCGGCAAGCAAGAGACCCAGTACTTC.

In its sample, this clone was seen a few times. The rearrangement joins TRBV6-4 to TRBJ1-5; 8 bases are shared with TRBD1. The CDR3 sequence is 17 residues long. The ends lost 6 bases at V and 7 bases at J; junction bases unmatched: 17. From germline, CDR1 is MRHNA and CDR2 SNTAGT. As DNA, the CDR3 is TGTGCCAGCAGGAATAAAGGACAGGGCTGGGGGAACCAGCCCCAGCATTTT. Translated: CASRNKGQGWGNQPQHF.

The chain is built from TRBV12-5 and TRBJ2-3; 7 positions agree with TRBD2. CDR3 length: 14 amino acids. V trimming: 2 bases; J trimming: 10 bases; junction bases outside the gene matches: 9. CDR1 and CDR2 (germline): LGHNT, FRNRAP. The DNA of the CDR3 is TGTGCTAGTGGTTTGCCTCTCGGGGGGAAGGCGCAGTATTTT. It encodes CASGLPLGGKAQYF.

The table lists this clone with a count of one. The chain carries TRBV27 and TRBJ1-2, with TRBD1 matching 8 bases. The CDR3 extends over 14 amino acids. V lost 5 bases and J lost 2; bases outside the gene matches: 4. The germline CDR1 and CDR2 sequences are MNHEY and SMNVEV (reference sequence). Written as DNA, the CDR3 is TGTGCCAGCAGTCCCGGACAGGGCAACTATGGCTACACCTTC. The encoded protein is CASSPGQGNYGYTF.

This sequence joins TRBV3-1 (or the pseudogene TRBV3-2) and TRBJ1-1; D unclear. The length of the CDR3 is 14 residues. Trimming shortened V by 2 bases and J by 5 bases, and 12 bases separated the two germline ends. CDR1 is LGHDT, CDR2 YNNKEL, per germline (reference sequence). This CDR3 reads CASSQYNEVTEAFF. The CDR3, as DNA: TGTGCCAGCAGCCAATACAACGAGGTTACTGAAGCTTTCTTT.

The chain is built from TRBV5-6 and TRBJ2-1, with D possibly TRBD1 on 5 matching bases. Germline-derived CDR1 and CDR2 are SGHDT and YYEEEE. This CDR3 comprises 16 residues. The germline V and J ends were trimmed by 1 base and 6 bases, with 17 bases remaining between them. CDR3 in amino acids: CASSLNVRVVPNEQFF. The CDR3, as DNA: TGTGCCAGCAGCTTGAATGTCAGGGTGGTTCCCAATGAGCAGTTCTTC. Full variable domain (outside the CDR3, taken from reference TRBV5-6 and TRBJ2-1): DAGVTQSPTHLIKTRGQQVTLRCSPKSGHDTVSWYQQALGQGPQFIFQYYEEEERQRGNFPDRFSGHQFPNYSSELNVNALLLGDSALYLCASSLNVRVVPNEQFFGPGTRLTVL.

The rearrangement links TRBV18 to TRBJ1-1, with D unresolved. Germline values: CDR1 KGHSH, CDR2 LQKENI. Trimming removed 1 base at V and 0 bases at J, with 9 bases between. The CDR3 covers 15 residues. Here the CDR3 reads CASSPLTGLNTEAFF. CDR3 nucleotides: TGTGCCAGCTCACCACTAACGGGTTTGAACACTGAAGCTTTCTTT.

The J gene is TRBJ1-5, the V gene TRBV19; D is perhaps TRBD1 (5 bases). Germline V gene sequence: CDR1 LNHDA, CDR2 SQIVND (reference sequence). CDR3 length equals 15 residues. V was cut by 5 bases and J by 3 bases, with 14 bases left in between. Here the CDR3 reads CASSAGPQPNQPQHF. Here the CDR3 DNA reads TGTGCCAGTAGTGCGGGACCCCAGCCCAATCAGCCCCAGCATTTT. The full variable domain, in which reference TRBV19 and TRBJ1-5 provide the parts outside the CDR3, is DGGITQSPKYLFRKEGQNVTLSCEQNLNHDAMYWYRQDPGQGLRLIYYSQIVNDFQKGDIAEGYSVSREKKESFPLTVTSAQKNPTAFYLCASSAGPQPNQPQHFGDGTRLSIL.